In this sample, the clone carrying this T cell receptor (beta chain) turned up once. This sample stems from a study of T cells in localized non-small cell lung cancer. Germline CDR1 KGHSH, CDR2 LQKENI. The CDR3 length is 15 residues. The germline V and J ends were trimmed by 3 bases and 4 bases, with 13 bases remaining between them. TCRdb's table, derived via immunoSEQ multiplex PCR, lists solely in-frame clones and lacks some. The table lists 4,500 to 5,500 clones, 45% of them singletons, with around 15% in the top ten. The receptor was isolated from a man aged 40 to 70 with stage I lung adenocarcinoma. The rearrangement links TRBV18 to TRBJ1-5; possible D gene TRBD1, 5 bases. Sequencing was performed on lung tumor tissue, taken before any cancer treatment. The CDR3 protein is CASSPSRDVNQPQHF. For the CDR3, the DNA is TGTGCCAGCTCACCGTCCCGGGACGTGAATCAGCCCCAGCATTTT.